The 24 T cell receptor beta chains listed next were all sequenced from one sample in a study of blood T cell repertoires in COVID-19. Profiled with immunoSEQ multiplex PCR; TCRdb holds only in-frame clones, not every one. The repertoire holds roughly 76,000 clones, with more than 75% as singletons. Sequencing was done on a sample of peripheral blood. All receptors derive from a woman aged 18-29 years with acute or convalescent COVID-19.

The table lists this clone with a few counts. V is TRBV30 and J is TRBJ2-1; 10 positions match TRBD2. With 2 bases clipped from V and 2 bases from J, the junction kept 12 bases outside the gene matches. The CDR3 extends over 18 amino acids. Germline-derived CDR1 and CDR2 are GTSNPN and SVGIG (reference sequence). CDR3 DNA sequence: TGTGCCTGGAGTCGGCTAGCGGGGGTGGCCAGGACCTACAATGAGCAGTTCTTC. Residues: CAWSRLAGVARTYNEQFF.

The J gene is TRBJ1-4, the V gene TRBV7-9, with D unclear. The germline V gene encodes CDR1 SEHNR and CDR2 FQNEAQ (reference sequence). The V and J ends lost 7 bases and 0 bases respectively, with 15 bases between them. The CDR3 runs 16 residues. The CDR3 spells CASNQWSGTTNEKLFF. DNA for the CDR3: TGTGCCAGCAACCAATGGAGCGGCACAACTAATGAAAAACTGTTTTTT.

The chain carries TRBV6-6 and TRBJ2-3, with D maybe TRBD1 (5 bases). Trimming stripped 2 bases from V and 2 bases from J, with 8 bases between. Germline V gene lookup returns CDR1 MNHNY and CDR2 SVGAGI (reference sequence). This CDR3 region has 14 residues. The CDR3 sequence is CASSYADTTDTQYF. The CDR3 coding sequence is TGTGCCAGCAGTTACGCGGACACCACAGATACGCAGTATTTT.

The CDR3 region is CASSPIQGPHHYGNQPQHF. The CDR3 DNA follows: TGTGCCAGCAGTCCGATACAGGGCCCCCACCATTATGGCAATCAGCCCCAGCATTTT. The V gene is TRBV6-2 or TRBV6-3, the J gene TRBJ1-5, with a weak D call TRBD1 (6 bases). The ends were cut back, 5 bases at V and 2 bases at J, with 25 bases in the middle. Germline assignment: CDR1 MNHEY and CDR2 SVGEGT. CDR3 size: 19 residues.

For the CDR3, the DNA is TGTGCCAGCAGTGATAGGTCAGGGCGGAGTAATTCACCCCTCCACTTT. It is translated as CASSDRSGRSNSPLHF. The J gene is TRBJ1-6, the V gene TRBV2; maybe TRBD1 (5 bases). V lost 3 bases and J 6 bases, leaving 15 bases between the germline ends. The CDR3 sequence is 16 residues long. Germline lookup yields CDR1 SNHLY and CDR2 FYNNEI.

The chain carries TRBV5-1 and TRBJ2-5; the D gene is possibly TRBD2 (7 bases). Germline assignment: CDR1 SGHRS and CDR2 YFSETQ. Trimming removed 0 bases at V and 2 bases at J, with 14 bases between. CDR3 length equals 16 residues. The CDR3, as DNA: TGCGCCAGCAGCTTGGGGGGGGGCGCAGGGCAAGAGACCCAGTACTTC. Its translation is CASSLGGGAGQETQYF.

The chain's CDR3 is CASSFSFSGVTDTQYF. CDR3 DNA sequence: TGTGCCAGCAGCTTCTCCTTTAGCGGGGTGACGGATACGCAGTATTTT. The chain has TRBV7-9 and TRBJ2-3, with TRBD2 matching over 8 bases. This CDR3 spans 16 amino acids. Germline values: CDR1 SEHNR, CDR2 FQNEAQ (reference sequence). Trimming removed 3 bases from V and 6 bases from J; junction bases left unmatched: 11. The variable domain in full, completed from reference TRBV7-9 and TRBJ2-3, reads DTGVSQNPRHKITKRGQNVTFRCDPISEHNRLYWYRQTLGQGPEFLTYFQNEAQLEKSRLLSDRFSAERPKGSFSTLEIQRTEQGDSAMYLCASSFSFSGVTDTQYFGPGTRLTVL.

This clone came up once. This rearrangement joins TRBV5-8 to TRBJ2-2, with a possible D match to TRBD1 (6 bases). Trimming took 4 bases from V and 6 from J, leaving 10 bases between them. Germline lookup yields CDR1 SGHTS and CDR2 YDEGEE. The length of the CDR3 is 13 residues. The CDR3 coding sequence is TGTGCCAGCAGCCACCAGGGGTCCGGGGAGCTGTTTTTT. This encodes CASSHQGSGELFF.

The V call is TRBV2, the J call TRBJ2-1; TRBD1 matches at 7 bases. V shed 5 bases, J shed 8 bases, and the junction held 6 bases outside the gene matches. CDR3 length equals 13 residues. From germline, CDR1 is SNHLY and CDR2 FYNNEI. The CDR3: CASSPQQGYEQFF. The DNA for the CDR3 is TGTGCCAGCAGTCCACAACAGGGGTATGAGCAGTTCTTC.

Notes on this clone: The same CDR3 can be traced to other DNA sequences in this sample. The rearrangement uses TRBV6-1 and TRBJ1-1, with D unresolved. The CDR3 runs to 13 residues. Germline V CDR1 and CDR2: MNHNS, SASEGT. V lost 2 bases, J lost 0 bases, and 4 bases lay in between. The CDR3 protein is CASSETVNTEAFF. In nucleotides, the CDR3 is TGTGCCAGCAGTGAAACAGTGAACACTGAAGCTTTCTTT.

The rearrangement uses TRBV28 and TRBJ1-1, with a possible D match to TRBD1 (5 bases). Germline V CDR1 and CDR2: MDHEN, SYDVKM. The CDR3 totals 15 residues. Trimming cost V 3 bases and J 1 base, with 12 bases left between them. For the CDR3, the DNA is TGTGCCAGCAGTTTTAGTTTCGGACAGAACACTGAAGCTTTCTTT. Translation: CASSFSFGQNTEAFF.

The rearrangement joins TRBV30 to TRBJ1-1; 8 positions agree with TRBD1. The V gene's germline CDR1 is GTSNPN and CDR2 SVGIG (reference sequence). There are 14 residues in the CDR3. Trimming took 4 bases from V and 1 from J; bases not matched to a gene: 5. The CDR3 loop reads CAWTLQGGNTEAFF. In DNA form, the CDR3 reads TGTGCCTGGACCCTACAGGGGGGGAACACTGAAGCTTTCTTT. The complete variable domain, with remaining parts taken from reference TRBV30 and TRBJ1-1, reads SQTIHQWPATLVQPVGSPLSLECTVEGTSNPNLYWYRQAAGRGLQLLFYSVGIGQISSEVPQNLSASRPQDRQFILSSKKLLLSDSGFYLCAWTLQGGNTEAFFGQGTRLTVV.

The gene calls are TRBV28 and TRBJ1-1; TRBD1 agrees at 7 bases. With V trimmed by 6 bases and J by 1 base, 8 bases remained unmatched. CDR3 length: 15 residues. Germline V CDR1 and CDR2: MDHEN, SYDVKM. CDR3 amino acids: CASSPATGRNTEAFF. The CDR3 DNA is TGTGCCAGCAGCCCTGCGACAGGGAGGAACACTGAAGCTTTCTTT.

In its sample, this clone was seen a few times. CDR3 sequence (DNA): TGTGCCAGCAGCTTAGGGGACAGGGTTGTAGAGACCCAGTACTTC. Translating it yields CASSLGDRVVETQYF. This chain connects TRBV7-9 to TRBJ2-5; the match to TRBD1 covers 9 bases. V shed 1 base, J shed 4 bases, and the junction held 4 bases outside the gene matches. Germline V lookup: CDR1 SEHNR, CDR2 FQNEAQ (reference sequence). This CDR3 region has 15 residues.

The chain joins TRBV6-5 to TRBJ1-5, with D uncertain. Looked up from germline, CDR1 is MNHEY and CDR2 is SVGAGI. This CDR3 spans 13 amino acids. Trimming removed 6 bases at V and 1 base at J, with 7 bases between. DNA of the CDR3: TGTGCCAGCAGGAGACTCAGCAATCAGCCCCAGCATTTT. Protein sequence: CASRRLSNQPQHF.

The chain links TRBV7-2 to TRBJ1-6, with TRBD1 as a possible D gene (5 bases). Germline loops: CDR1 SGHTA, CDR2 FQGNSA. The CDR3 is 14 amino acids. The V end lost 1 base, the J end lost 9 bases, and 10 bases lay between the germline ends. The CDR3 nucleotides are TGTGCCAGCAGCTTAGGGTTAACAGGTTCACCCCTCCACTTT. Translating gives CASSLGLTGSPLHF.

The chain joins TRBV4-1 to TRBJ2-6; TRBD1 matches at 10 bases. The CDR3 contains 18 residues. Trimming cost V 2 bases and J 0 bases; bases outside gene matches: 4. The germline V gene has CDR1 MGHRA and CDR2 YSYEKL. CDR3 DNA: TGCGCCAGCAGCCAACCCGGGACAGGGGCCTCTGGGGCCAACGTCCTGACTTTC. Translated, it gives CASSQPGTGASGANVLTF.

V gene TRBV4-1 combines with J gene TRBJ2-1; D unclear. Trimming left V 0 bases short and J 8 bases short, with 11 bases between. From germline, CDR1 is MGHRA and CDR2 YSYEKL. The CDR3 consists of 14 residues. The CDR3 spells CASSQDLNRDEQFF. The CDR3 DNA sequence: TGCGCCAGCAGCCAAGACCTTAACCGGGATGAGCAGTTCTTC.

The chain carries TRBV19 and TRBJ1-1, with D possibly matching TRBD1 (6 bases). Looked up from germline, CDR1 is LNHDA and CDR2 is SQIVND (reference sequence). Trimming removed 5 bases at V and 6 bases at J, with 22 bases between. The length of the CDR3 is 16 residues. CDR3 coding DNA: TGTGCCAGTAGTCCAACCACTATACAGGGCGGGTCTGAAGCTTTCTTT. It codes for CASSPTTIQGGSEAFF.

The chain is built from TRBV9 and TRBJ2-2, with D unclear. CDR1 is SGDLS and CDR2 is YYNGEE in the germline V gene. The CDR3 has 15 residues. The ends were cut back, 0 bases at V and 0 bases at J, with 6 bases in the middle. DNA for the CDR3: TGTGCCAGCAGCGTAGCCAGAACGAACACCGGGGAGCTGTTTTTT. It yields the protein CASSVARTNTGELFF. Supplemented by reference TRBV9 and TRBJ2-2, the full variable domain reads DSGVTQTPKHLITATGQRVTLRCSPRSGDLSVYWYQQSLDQGLQFLIQYYNGEERAKGNILERFSAQQFPDLHSELNLSSLELGDSALYFCASSVARTNTGELFFGEGSRLTVL.

V usage is TRBV28 and J usage is TRBJ1-1; TRBD1 agrees at 8 bases. The CDR3 length is 15 residues. CDR1 and CDR2 from the germline V gene are MDHEN and SYDVKM. Unmatched junction bases numbered 17, after V lost 11 bases and J lost 6 bases. CDR3 coding DNA: TGTGCCTGCTCCGGGACAGGTGGCCTTTCTCCTGAAGCTTTCTTT. Translation: CACSGTGGLSPEAFF.

This chain connects TRBV5-5 to TRBJ1-2; 10 positions match TRBD1. This CDR3 contains 15 residues. V was clipped by 4 bases and J by 0 bases; unmatched bases: 3. Germline V gene lookup returns CDR1 SGHKS and CDR2 YYEKEE (reference sequence). In DNA, the CDR3 is TGTGCCAGCAGCCAGGGACAGGGGCCTAACTATGGCTACACCTTC. Protein product: CASSQGQGPNYGYTF.

The chain links TRBV6-5 to TRBJ2-1, with 12 positions matching TRBD2. Unmatched junction bases numbered 5, after V lost 8 bases and J lost 9 bases. The CDR3 contains 13 residues. Germline V gene data show CDR1 as MNHEY and CDR2 as SVGAGI. As DNA, the CDR3 is TGTGCCAGCGGCTCTAGCGGGAGGGGTGAGCAGTTCTTC. Encoded protein: CASGSSGRGEQFF.

The V gene is TRBV13, the J gene TRBJ2-1; tentative D call: TRBD2 (6 bases). CDR3 length: 18 amino acids. The V and J ends lost 5 bases and 2 bases respectively, with 22 bases between them. The germline CDR1 and CDR2 sequences are PRHDT and FYEKMQ (reference sequence). CDR3 bases: TGTGCCAGCAGCCAGGCGGGGCCTGGGAGCGGCACCTACAATGAGCAGTTCTTC. Translated: CASSQAGPGSGTYNEQFF.